This TCR beta chain was captured in a study of cytomegalovirus exposure and HLA in healthy donors. In the case of this clone: Its antigen is not identified.

The CDR3 consists of 16 residues. The J segment lost 4 bases and the V segment lost 5 bases, leaving 10 bases of the junction unmatched. The V gene's germline CDR1 is MDHEN and CDR2 SYDVKM. Findings of the study overall: According to a subsequent analysis, TCR clusters from the first cohort were inclined to appear together in the 120 validation repertoires.

Generated by immunoSEQ multiplex PCR, the TCRdb table keeps only in-frame clones and is missing some. The table shows 150,000 to 200,000 clones, with about 95% occurring only once. V gene TRBV28 combines with J gene TRBJ2-3, with 9 bases fitting TRBD1. The specimen was PBMCs. The receptor comes from a woman between 18 and 29 years old in good health and CMV-seronegative. The CDR3 region is CASSPLGQGLPDTQYF. In nucleotides, the CDR3 is TGTGCCAGCAGTCCACTCGGACAGGGGCTGCCAGATACGCAGTATTTT.